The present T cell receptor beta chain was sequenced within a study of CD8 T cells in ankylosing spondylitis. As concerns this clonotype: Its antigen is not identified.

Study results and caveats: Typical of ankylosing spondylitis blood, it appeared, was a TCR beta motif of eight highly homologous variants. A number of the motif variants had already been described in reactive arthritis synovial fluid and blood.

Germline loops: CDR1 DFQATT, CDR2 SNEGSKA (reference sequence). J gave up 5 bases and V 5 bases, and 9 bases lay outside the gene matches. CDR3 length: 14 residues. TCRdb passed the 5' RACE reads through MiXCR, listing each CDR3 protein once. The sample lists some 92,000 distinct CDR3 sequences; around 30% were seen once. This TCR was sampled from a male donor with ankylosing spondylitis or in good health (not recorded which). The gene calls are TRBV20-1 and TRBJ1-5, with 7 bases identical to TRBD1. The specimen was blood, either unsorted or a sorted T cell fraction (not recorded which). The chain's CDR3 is CSARPGQFDQPQHF. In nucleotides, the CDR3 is TGCAGTGCTCGGCCGGGACAGTTTGATCAGCCCCAGCATTTT.